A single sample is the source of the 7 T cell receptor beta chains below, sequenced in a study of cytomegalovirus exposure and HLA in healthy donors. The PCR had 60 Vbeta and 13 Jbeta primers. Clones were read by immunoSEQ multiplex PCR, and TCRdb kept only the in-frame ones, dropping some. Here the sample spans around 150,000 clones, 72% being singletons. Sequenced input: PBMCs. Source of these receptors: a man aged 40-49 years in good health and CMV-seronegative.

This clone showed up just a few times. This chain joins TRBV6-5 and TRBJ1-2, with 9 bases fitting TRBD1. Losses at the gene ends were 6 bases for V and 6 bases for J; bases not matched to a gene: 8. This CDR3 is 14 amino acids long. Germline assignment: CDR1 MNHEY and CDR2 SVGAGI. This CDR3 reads CASRPDRGRDGYTF. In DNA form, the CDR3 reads TGTGCCAGCAGGCCGGACAGGGGTAGGGATGGCTACACCTTC.

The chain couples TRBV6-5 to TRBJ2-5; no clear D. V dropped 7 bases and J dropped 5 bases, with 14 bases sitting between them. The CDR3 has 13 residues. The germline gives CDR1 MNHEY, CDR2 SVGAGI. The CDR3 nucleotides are TGTGCCAGCATTTCAGAGGCGAAGGAGACCCAGTACTTC. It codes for CASISEAKETQYF.

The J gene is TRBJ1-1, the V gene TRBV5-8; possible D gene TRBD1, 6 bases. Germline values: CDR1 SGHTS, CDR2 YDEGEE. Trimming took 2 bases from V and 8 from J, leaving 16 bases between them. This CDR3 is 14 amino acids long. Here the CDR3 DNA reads TGTGCCAGCAGCTTCCAGGGACACGTCGGGGAAGCTTTCTTT. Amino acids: CASSFQGHVGEAFF. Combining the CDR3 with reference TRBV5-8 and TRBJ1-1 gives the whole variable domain EAGVTQSPTHLIKTRGQQATLRCSPISGHTSVYWYQQALGLGLQFLLWYDEGEERNRGNFPPRFSGRQFPNYSSELNVNALELEDSALYLCASSFQGHVGEAFFGQGTRLTVV.

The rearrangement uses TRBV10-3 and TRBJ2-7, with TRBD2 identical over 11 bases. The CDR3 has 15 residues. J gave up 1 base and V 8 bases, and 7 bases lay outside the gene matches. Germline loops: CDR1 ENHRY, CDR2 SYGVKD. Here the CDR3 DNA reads TGTGCCATCCTGGGGACTAGCGGTACATCCTACGAGCAGTACTTC. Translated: CAILGTSGTSYEQYF.

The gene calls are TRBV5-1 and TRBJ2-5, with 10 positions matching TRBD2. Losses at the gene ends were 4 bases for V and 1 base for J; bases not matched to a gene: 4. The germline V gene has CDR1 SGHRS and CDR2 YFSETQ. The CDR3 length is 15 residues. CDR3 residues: CASSPLAGVQETQYF. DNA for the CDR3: TGCGCCAGCAGCCCCCTAGCGGGGGTCCAAGAGACCCAGTACTTC.

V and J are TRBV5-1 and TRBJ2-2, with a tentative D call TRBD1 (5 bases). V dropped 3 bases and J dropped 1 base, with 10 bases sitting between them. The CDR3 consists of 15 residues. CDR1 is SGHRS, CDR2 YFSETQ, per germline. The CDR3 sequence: CASSSETGNTGELFF. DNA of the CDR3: TGCGCCAGCAGCTCCGAAACAGGGAACACCGGGGAGCTGTTTTTT.

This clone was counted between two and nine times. The CDR3 bases are TGTGCCACCAGCAGGGGGCGGGGGCGAGGAAATGGCTACACCTTC. Amino acids: CATSRGRGRGNGYTF. The rearrangement uses TRBV15 and TRBJ1-2; tentative D call: TRBD1 (6 bases). CDR1 is LNHNV and CDR2 is YYDKDF in the germline V gene (reference sequence). This CDR3 has 15 amino acids. Trimming took off 3 bases at V and 6 bases at J, with 17 bases between the two ends.